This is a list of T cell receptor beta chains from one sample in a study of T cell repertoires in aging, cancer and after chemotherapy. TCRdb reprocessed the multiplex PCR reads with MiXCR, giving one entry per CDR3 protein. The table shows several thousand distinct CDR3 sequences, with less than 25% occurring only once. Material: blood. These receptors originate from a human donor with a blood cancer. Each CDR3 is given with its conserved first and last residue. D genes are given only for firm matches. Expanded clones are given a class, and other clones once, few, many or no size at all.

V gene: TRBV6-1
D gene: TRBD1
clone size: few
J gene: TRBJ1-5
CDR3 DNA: TGTGCCAGCACCCGGGACAGCCATCAGCCCCAGCATTTT
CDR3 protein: CASTRDSHQPQHF

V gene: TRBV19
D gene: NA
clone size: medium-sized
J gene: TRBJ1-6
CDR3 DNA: TGTGCCAGTAGTTCCAGCTATAATTCACCCCTCCACTTT
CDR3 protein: CASSSSYNSPLHF

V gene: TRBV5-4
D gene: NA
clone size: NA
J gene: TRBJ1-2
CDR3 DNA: TGTGCCAGCAGCTTGTTTCGGGGGTTTAACTATGGCTACACCTTC
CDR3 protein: CASSLFRGFNYGYTF

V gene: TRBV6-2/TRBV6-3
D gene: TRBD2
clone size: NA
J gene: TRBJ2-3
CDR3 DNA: TGTGCCAGCAGAAGACTAGCGGGCAGCACAGATACGCAGTATTTT
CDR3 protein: CASRRLAGSTDTQYF

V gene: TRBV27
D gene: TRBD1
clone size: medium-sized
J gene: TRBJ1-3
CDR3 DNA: TGTGCCAGCAGTGTTGGGGGGACAGGGGGAAACACCATATATTTT
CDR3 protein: CASSVGGTGGNTIYF

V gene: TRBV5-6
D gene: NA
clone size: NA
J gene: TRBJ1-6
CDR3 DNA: TGTGCCAGCAGCTTCGTCAGTTATAATTCACCCCTCCACTTT
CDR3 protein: CASSFVSYNSPLHF

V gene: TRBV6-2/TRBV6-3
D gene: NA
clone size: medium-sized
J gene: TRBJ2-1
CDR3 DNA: TGTGCCAGCAGTCCCCCTACCCGGACGTCGCGATACAATGAGCAGTTCTTC
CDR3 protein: CASSPPTRTSRYNEQFF

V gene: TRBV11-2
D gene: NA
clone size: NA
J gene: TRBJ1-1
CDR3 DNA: TGTGCCAGCAGCTTAGTATCGGGGAGGACTGAAGCTTTCTTT
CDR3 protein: CASSLVSGRTEAFF

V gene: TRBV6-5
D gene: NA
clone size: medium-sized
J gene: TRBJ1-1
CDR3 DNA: TGTGCCAGCAGCCTCCGGGGGACACCCAACACTGAAGCTTTCTTT
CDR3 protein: CASSLRGTPNTEAFF

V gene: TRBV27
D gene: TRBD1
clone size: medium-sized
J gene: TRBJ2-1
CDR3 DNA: TGTGCCAGCAGTTCTACGGGACAGGGTTACTACAATGAGCAGTTCTTC
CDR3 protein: CASSSTGQGYYNEQFF

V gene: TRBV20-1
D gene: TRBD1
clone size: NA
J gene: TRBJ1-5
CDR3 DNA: TGCAGTGCTAGTGATAGGGGGCTCAATCAGCCCCAGCATTTT
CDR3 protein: CSASDRGLNQPQHF

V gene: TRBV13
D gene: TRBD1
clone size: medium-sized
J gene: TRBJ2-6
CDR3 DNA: TGTGCCAGCAGCTTATGGGGACAGGGGACTCCTGGGGCCAACGTCCTGACTTTC
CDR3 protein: CASSLWGQGTPGANVLTF

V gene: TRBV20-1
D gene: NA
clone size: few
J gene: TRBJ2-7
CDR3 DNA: TGCAGTGTCCCCCGCGGACCCTATGAGCAGTACTTC
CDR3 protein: CSVPRGPYEQYF

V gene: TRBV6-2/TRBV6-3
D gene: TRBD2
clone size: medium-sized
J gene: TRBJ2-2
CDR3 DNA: TGTGCCAGCAGTTACCTGGTAGCGGGAGGCCCATCGAACACCGGGGAGCTGTTTTTT
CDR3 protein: CASSYLVAGGPSNTGELFF

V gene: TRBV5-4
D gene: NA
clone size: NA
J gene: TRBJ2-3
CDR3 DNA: TGTGCCAGCAGCTTTGGTTCGGGACCGATCACAGATACGCAGTATTTT
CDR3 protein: CASSFGSGPITDTQYF

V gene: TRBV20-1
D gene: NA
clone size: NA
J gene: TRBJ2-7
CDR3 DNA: TGCAGTGCCAGGGGAGAACGGGAGAGGGAGCAGTACTTC
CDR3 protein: CSARGEREREQYF

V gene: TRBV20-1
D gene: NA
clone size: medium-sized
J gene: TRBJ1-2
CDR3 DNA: TGCAGTGCCCTCGAAAATTTATCTGGCTACACCTTC
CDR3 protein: CSALENLSGYTF

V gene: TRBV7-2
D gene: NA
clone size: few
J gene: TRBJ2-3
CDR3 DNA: TGTGCCAGCAGCTTCGACTACCTCAGCACAGATACGCAGTATTTT
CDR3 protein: CASSFDYLSTDTQYF

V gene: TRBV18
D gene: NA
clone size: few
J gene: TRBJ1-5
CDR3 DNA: TGTGCCAGCTCCCCGGGCAATCAGCCCCAGCATTTT
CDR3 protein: CASSPGNQPQHF

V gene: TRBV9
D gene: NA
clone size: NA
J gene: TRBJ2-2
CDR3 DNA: TGTGCCAGCAGCTTAGCCCCGGACTATGACACCGGGGAGCTGTTTTTT
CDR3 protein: CASSLAPDYDTGELFF

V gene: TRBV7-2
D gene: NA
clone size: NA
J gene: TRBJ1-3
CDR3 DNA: TGTGCCAGCAGCCACGGGACGGCGATAACTGGAAACACCATATATTTT
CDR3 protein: CASSHGTAITGNTIYF

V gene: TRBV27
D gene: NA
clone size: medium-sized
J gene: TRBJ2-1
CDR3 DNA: TGTGCCAGCAGTTTTCGGGATGTATTGGGGAATGAGCAGTTCTTC
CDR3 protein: CASSFRDVLGNEQFF

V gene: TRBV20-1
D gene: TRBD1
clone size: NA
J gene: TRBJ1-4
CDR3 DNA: TGCAGTGCGCCCAGGGGGCAAGTTAATGAAAAACTGTTTTTT
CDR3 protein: CSAPRGQVNEKLFF

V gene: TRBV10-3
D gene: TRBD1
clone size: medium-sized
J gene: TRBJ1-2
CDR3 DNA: TGTGCCATATATAGACAGGGGACTAACTATGGCTACACCTTC
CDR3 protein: CAIYRQGTNYGYTF

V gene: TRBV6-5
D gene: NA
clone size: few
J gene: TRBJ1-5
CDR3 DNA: TGTGCCAGCAGTTACTCCTTGAGAGGCGGTCAGCCCCAGCATTTT
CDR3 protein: CASSYSLRGGQPQHF

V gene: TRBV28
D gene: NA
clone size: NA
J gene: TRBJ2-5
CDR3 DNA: TGTGCCAGCAGTCGTCCCGGGGGACGAGGTCAGGAGACCCAGTACTTC
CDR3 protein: CASSRPGGRGQETQYF

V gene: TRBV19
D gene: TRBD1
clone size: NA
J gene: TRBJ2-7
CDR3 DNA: TGTGCCAGTAGTCGTAGCCCCGGACAGGGGGCGGGCGAGCAGTACTTC
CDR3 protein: CASSRSPGQGAGEQYF

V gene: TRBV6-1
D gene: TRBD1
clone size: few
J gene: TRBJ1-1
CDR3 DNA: TGTGCCAGCAGTGAAGAGGGGGCAAGTACTGAAGCTTTCTTT
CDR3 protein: CASSEEGASTEAFF

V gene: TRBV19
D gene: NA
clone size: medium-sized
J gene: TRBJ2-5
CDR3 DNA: TGTGCCAGTAGTATCTCATCTAGCGAAGCCCAGTACTTC
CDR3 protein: CASSISSSEAQYF

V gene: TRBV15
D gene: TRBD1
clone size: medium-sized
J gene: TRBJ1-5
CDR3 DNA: TGTGCCACCAGCTGGGACAGGGGTCAGCCCCAGCATTTT
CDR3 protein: CATSWDRGQPQHF

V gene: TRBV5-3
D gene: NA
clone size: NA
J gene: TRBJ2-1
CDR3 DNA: TGTGCTCGCTGGGGGCGGGAGCCTTCCTACAATGAGCAGTTCTTC
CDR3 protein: CARWGREPSYNEQFF

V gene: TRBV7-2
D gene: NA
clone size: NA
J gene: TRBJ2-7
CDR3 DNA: TGTGCCAGCAGCCCCGGCCTGGGGAACTCCTACGAGCAGTACTTC
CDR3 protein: CASSPGLGNSYEQYF

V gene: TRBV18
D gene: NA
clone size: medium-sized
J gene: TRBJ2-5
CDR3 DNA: TGTGCCAGCTCACCTACTCCGGGAGAGGAGACCCAGTACTTC
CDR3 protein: CASSPTPGEETQYF

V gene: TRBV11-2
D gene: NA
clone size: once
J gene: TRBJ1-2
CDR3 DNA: TGTGCCAGCAGCTTAGGCGGAGATGGCTGCACCTTC
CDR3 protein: CASSLGGDGCTF

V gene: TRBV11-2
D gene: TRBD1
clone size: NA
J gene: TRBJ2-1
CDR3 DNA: TGTGCCAGCAGACGACAGGGTGAGGATGAGCAGTTCTTC
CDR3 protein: CASRRQGEDEQFF

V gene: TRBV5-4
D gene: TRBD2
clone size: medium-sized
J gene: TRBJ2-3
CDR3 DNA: TGTGCCAGCAACGTCGGGAGGGTCGCAGATACGCAGTATTTT
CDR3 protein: CASNVGRVADTQYF

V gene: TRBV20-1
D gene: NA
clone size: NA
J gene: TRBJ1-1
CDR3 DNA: TGCAGTGCCCCCGAGGGGGGCCTCATGAACACTGAAGCTTTCTTT
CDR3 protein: CSAPEGGLMNTEAFF

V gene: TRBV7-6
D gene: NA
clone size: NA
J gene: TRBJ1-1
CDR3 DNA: TGTGCCAGCAGTAGTGAGTTAGGGACTGAAGCTTTCTTT
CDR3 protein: CASSSELGTEAFF

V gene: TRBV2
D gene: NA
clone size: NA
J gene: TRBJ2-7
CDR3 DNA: TGTGCCAGCAGAGAGGGCGGCGAGCAGTACTTC
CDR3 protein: CASREGGEQYF

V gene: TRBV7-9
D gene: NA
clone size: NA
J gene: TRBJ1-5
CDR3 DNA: TGTGCCAGCAGCTTTGTTGGCAGCAATCAGCCCCAGCATTTT
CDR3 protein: CASSFVGSNQPQHF

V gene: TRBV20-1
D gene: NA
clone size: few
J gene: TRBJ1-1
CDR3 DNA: TGCAGTGCTAGAGAGGACAGTCTCACTGAAGCTTTCTTT
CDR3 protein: CSAREDSLTEAFF

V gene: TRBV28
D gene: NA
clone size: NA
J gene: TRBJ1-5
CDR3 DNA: TGTGCCAGCGGCCTCGTGAGGGTGACGGGGAATCAGCCCCAGCATTTT
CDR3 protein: CASGLVRVTGNQPQHF

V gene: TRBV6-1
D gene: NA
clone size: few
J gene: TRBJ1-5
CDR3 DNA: TGTGCCAGCAGGAGACCAGTCGAAGGCAATCAGCCCCAGCATTTT
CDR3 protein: CASRRPVEGNQPQHF

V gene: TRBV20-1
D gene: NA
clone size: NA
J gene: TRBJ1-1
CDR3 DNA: TGCAGTGCTAGCGTCTTAGGGACGGCGGGGGAAGCTTTCTTT
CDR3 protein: CSASVLGTAGEAFF

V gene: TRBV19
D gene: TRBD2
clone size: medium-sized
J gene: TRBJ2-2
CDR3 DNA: TGTGCCAGTAGTATTTCTGGGGCCACTAGCGGGATTCCTCACACCGGGGAGCTGTTTTTT
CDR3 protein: CASSISGATSGIPHTGELFF

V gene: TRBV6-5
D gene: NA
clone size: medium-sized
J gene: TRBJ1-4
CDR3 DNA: TGTGCCAGCAGTTACGGGGCAGGGACTAATGAAAAACTGTTTTTT
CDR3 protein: CASSYGAGTNEKLFF

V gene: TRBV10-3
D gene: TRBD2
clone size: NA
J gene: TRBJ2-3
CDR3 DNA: TGTGCCATCAGTGAGCCATCTAGCGGGAGGACAGATACGCAGTATTTT
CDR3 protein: CAISEPSSGRTDTQYF

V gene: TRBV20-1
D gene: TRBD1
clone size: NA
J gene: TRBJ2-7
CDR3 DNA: TGCAGTGCTAGAGACCGGACAGGGGACGAGCAGTACTTC
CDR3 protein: CSARDRTGDEQYF

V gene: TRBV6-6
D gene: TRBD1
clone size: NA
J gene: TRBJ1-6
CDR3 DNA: TGTGCCAGCAGGGCAGGGGGCTTTAATTCACCCCTCCACTTT
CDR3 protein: CASRAGGFNSPLHF

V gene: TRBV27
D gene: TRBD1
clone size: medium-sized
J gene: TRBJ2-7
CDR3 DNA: TGTGCCAGCAGTTTCGGGACAGGGGGACTTAAGCAGTACTTC
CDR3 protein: CASSFGTGGLKQYF

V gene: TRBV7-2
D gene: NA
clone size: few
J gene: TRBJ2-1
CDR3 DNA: TGTGCCAGCAGCGCTGGACAGTACAATGAGCAGTTCTTC
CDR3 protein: CASSAGQYNEQFF

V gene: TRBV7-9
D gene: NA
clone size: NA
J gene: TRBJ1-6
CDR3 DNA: TGTGCCAGCAGCTTAGCGGCGTGGGGATCACCCCTCCACTTT
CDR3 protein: CASSLAAWGSPLHF

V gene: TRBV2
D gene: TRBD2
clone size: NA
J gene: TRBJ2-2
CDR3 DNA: TGTGCCAGCAGTTTCCTAGCGGGAGACACCGGGGAGCTGTTTTTT
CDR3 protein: CASSFLAGDTGELFF

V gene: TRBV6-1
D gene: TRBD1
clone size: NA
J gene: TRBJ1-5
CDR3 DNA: TGTGCCAGCACTGGACAGGGATGGATTCAGCCCCAGCATTTT
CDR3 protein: CASTGQGWIQPQHF

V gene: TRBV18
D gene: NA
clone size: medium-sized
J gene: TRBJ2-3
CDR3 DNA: TGTGCCAGCTCACCAACGGGAGCGATTACAGATACGCAGTATTTT
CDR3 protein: CASSPTGAITDTQYF

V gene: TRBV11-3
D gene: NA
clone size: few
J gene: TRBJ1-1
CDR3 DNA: TGTGCCAGCACCAAGCTACAGATGTTGAACACTGAAGCTTTCTTT
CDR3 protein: CASTKLQMLNTEAFF